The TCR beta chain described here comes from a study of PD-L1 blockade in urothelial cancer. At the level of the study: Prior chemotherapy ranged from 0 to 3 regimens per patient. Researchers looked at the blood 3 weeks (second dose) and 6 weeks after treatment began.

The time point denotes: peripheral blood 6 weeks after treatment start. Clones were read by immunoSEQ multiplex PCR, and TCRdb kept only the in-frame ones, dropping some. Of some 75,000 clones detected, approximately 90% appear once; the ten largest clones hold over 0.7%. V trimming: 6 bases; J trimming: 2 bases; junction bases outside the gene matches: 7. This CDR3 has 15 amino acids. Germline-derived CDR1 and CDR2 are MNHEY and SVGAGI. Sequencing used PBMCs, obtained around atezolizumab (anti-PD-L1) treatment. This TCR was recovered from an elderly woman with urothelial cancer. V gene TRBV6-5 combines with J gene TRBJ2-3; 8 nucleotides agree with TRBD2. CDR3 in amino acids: CASRLAGSDTDTQYF. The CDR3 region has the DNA TGTGCCAGCAGGTTAGCGGGATCCGACACAGATACGCAGTATTTT.